Here is one TCR beta chain with its context. What it binds is not known. This specimen belongs to a study of vaccination effects on CD4 cells after COVID-19. Germline lookup yields CDR1 LNHDA and CDR2 SQIVND (reference sequence). V gave up 7 bases and J gave up 4 bases, with 9 bases separating them. The CDR3 totals 12 residues. ViraFEST assay sequencing came after antigen-specific CD4+ T cells were expanded with viral peptide pools. Subsequent to roughly 9 days of culture, CD4+ T cells were isolated. This person's SARS-CoV-2 infection, confirmed by PCR, occurred between March and December 2020. Wells of around 2 million PBMC each were grown with 9.5 to 10 IU/ml IL-2 and approximately 9.5 ug/ml peptides. Using immunoSEQ multiplex PCR, the repertoire was profiled, and TCRdb retains in-frame clones only, with some absent. The top ten hold over 25% of the sample, which has 40,000 or so clones, roughly four fifths seen once.

The chain is built from TRBV19 and TRBJ2-3; D remains unclear. This TCR came from a human donor who had a prior SARS-CoV-2 infection. Sequenced here: CD4+ T cells from PBMCs cultured with a peptide pool, sampled before COVID-19 vaccination. CDR3 coding DNA: TGTGCCAGTATACGATGGGCAGATACGCAGTATTTT. This encodes CASIRWADTQYF.